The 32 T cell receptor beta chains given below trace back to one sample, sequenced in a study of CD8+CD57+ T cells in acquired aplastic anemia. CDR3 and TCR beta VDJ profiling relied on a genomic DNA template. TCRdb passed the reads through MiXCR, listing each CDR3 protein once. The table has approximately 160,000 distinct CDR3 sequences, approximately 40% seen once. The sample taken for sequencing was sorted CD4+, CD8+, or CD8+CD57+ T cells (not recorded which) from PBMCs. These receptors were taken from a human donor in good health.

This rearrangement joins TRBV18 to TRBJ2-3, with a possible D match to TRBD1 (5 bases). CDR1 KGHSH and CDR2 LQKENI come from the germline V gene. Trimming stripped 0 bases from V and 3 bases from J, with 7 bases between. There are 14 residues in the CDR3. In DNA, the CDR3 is TGTGCCAGCTCACCACCGTCAGGGACAGATACGCAGTATTTT. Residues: CASSPPSGTDTQYF.

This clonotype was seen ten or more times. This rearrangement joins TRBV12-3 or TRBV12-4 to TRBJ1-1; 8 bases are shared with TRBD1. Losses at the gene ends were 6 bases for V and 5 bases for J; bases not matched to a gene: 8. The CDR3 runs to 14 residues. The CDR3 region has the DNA TGTGCCAGCAGCCCAGGGGGCCGGGAGACTGAAGCTTTCTTT. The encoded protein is CASSPGGRETEAFF.

The CDR3 nucleotides are TGTGCCAGCAGCCCGCAGGGTCTGCAAGAGACCCAGTACTTC. Translated: CASSPQGLQETQYF. The chain couples TRBV3-1 to TRBJ2-5; tentatively, D is TRBD1 (5 bases). The CDR3 spans 14 residues. Trimming removed 4 bases from V and 2 bases from J, with 11 bases in between. In germline, CDR1 is LGHDT, CDR2 YNNKEL (reference sequence).

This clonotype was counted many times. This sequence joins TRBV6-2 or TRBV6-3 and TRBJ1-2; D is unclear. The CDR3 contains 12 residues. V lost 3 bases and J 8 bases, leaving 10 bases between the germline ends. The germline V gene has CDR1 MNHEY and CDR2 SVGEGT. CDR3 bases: TGTGCCAGCAGTTATACGGCTAAGGGCTACACCTTC. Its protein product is CASSYTAKGYTF.

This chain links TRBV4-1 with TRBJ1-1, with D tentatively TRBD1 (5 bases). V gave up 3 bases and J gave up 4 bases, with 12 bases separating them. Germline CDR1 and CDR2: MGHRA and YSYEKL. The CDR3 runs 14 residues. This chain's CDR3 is CASSHSGLGTEAFF. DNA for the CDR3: TGCGCCAGCAGCCACTCGGGGCTGGGCACTGAAGCTTTCTTT.

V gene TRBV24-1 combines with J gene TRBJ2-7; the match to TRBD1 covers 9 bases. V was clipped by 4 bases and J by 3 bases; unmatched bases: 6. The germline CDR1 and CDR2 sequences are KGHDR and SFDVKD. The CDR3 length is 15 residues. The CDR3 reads CATSDPGTGNYEQYF. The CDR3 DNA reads TGTGCCACCAGTGACCCCGGGACAGGGAACTACGAGCAGTACTTC.

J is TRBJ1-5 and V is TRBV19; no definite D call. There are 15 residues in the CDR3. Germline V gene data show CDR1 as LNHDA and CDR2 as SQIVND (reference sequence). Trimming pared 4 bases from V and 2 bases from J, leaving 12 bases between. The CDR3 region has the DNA TGTGCCAGTAGTACTCTCTACGATCGCAATCAGCCCCAGCATTTT. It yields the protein CASSTLYDRNQPQHF.

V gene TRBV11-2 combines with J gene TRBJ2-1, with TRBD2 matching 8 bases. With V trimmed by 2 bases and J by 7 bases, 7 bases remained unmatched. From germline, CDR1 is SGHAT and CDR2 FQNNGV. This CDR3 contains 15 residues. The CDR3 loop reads CASSLRLAPGNEQFF. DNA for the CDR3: TGTGCCAGCAGCTTAAGACTAGCGCCTGGGAATGAGCAGTTCTTC.

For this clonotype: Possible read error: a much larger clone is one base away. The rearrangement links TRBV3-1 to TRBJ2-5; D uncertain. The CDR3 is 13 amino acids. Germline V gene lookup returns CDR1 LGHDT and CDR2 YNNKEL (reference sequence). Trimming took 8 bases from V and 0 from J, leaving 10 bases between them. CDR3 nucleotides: TGTGCCAGCGGCCCGTCGCACCAAGAGACCCAGTACTTC. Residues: CASGPSHQETQYF.

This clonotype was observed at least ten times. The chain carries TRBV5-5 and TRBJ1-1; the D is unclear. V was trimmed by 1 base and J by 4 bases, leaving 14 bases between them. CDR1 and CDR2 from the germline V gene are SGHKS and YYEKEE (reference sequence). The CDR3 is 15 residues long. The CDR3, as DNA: TGTGCCAGCAGCTTGATTCCGGGGTTGAGCACTGAAGCTTTCTTT. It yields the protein CASSLIPGLSTEAFF.

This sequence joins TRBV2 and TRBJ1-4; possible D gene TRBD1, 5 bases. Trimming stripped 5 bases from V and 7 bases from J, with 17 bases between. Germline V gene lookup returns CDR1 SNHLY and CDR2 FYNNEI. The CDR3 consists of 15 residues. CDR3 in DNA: TGTGCCAGCAGTCCCCGGGAAGGGGTTAGTGAAAAACTGTTTTTT. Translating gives CASSPREGVSEKLFF.

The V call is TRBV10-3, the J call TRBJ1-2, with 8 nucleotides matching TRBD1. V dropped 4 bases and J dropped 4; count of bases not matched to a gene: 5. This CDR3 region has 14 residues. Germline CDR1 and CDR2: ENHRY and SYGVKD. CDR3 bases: TGTGCCATCAGTGGGGGACAGGCGATCTATGGCTACACCTTC. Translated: CAISGGQAIYGYTF.

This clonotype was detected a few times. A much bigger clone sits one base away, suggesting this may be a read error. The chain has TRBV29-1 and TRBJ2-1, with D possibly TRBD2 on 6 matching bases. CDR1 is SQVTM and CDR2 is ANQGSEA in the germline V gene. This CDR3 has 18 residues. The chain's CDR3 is CSVAPLAWLATSYSEQFF. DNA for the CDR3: TGCAGCGTTGCCCCCCTAGCGTGGCTGGCCACCTCCTACAGTGAGCAGTTCTTC.

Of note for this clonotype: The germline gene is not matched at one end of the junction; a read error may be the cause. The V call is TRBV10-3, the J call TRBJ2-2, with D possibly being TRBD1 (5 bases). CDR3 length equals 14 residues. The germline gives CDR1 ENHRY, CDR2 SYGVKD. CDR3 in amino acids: CASSKLDTDSELFF. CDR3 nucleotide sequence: TGTGCCAGCAGTAAACTGGACACAGACTCGGAGCTGTTTTTT.

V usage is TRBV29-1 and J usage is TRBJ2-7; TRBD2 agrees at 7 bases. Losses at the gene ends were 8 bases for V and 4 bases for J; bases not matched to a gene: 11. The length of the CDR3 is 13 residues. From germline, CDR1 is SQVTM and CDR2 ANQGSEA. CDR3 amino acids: CSLTRDYRYEQYF. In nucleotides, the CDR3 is TGCAGCCTTACCCGGGACTATCGGTACGAGCAGTACTTC.

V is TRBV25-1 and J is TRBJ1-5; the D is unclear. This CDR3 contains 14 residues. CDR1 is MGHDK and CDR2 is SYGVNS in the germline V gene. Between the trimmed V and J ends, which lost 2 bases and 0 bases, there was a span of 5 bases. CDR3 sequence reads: CASSEVGSNQPQHF. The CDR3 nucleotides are TGTGCCAGCAGTGAAGTAGGTAGCAATCAGCCCCAGCATTTT.

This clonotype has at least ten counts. CDR3 in DNA: TGTGCCAGCAGCCCTGGACTAGCGGATTACAATGAGCAGTTCTTC. Translating it yields CASSPGLADYNEQFF. The gene calls are TRBV7-3 and TRBJ2-1, with 10 bases fitting TRBD2. With V trimmed by 5 bases and J by 4 bases, 5 bases remained unmatched. The CDR3 sequence is 15 residues long. Germline CDR1 reads SGHTA; CDR2 reads FQGTGA.

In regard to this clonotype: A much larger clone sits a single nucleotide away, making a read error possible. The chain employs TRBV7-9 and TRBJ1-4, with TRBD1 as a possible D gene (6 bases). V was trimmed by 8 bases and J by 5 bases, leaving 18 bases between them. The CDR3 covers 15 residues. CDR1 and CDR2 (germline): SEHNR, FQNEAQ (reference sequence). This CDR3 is CASGGRTAQNEKLFF. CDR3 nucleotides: TGTGCCAGCGGCGGCCGGACAGCCCAGAATGAAAAACTGTTTTTT.

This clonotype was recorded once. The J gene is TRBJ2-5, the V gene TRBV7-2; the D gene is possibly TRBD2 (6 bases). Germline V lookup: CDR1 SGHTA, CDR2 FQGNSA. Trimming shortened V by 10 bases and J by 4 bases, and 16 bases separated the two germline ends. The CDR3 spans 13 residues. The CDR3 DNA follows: TGTGCCATCAGTGAGGAGGGAGCAGAGACCCAGTACTTC. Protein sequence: CAISEEGAETQYF.

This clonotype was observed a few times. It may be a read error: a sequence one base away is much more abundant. CDR3 residues: CSARMGGDGYTF. CDR3 coding DNA: TGCAGTGCTAGAATGGGGGGTGATGGCTACACCTTC. The rearrangement uses TRBV20-1 and TRBJ1-2; D might be TRBD1 (5 bases). V lost 2 bases and J 6 bases, leaving 10 bases between the germline ends. The germline V gene has CDR1 DFQATT and CDR2 SNEGSKA (reference sequence). The CDR3 is 12 residues long.

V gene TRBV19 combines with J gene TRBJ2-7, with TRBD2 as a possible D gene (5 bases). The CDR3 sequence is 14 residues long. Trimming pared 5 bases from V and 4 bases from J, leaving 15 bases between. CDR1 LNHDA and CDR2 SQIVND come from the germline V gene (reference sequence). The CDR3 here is CASSSGTRLYEQYF. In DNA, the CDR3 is TGTGCCAGTAGTTCCGGTACTAGGTTGTACGAGCAGTACTTC.

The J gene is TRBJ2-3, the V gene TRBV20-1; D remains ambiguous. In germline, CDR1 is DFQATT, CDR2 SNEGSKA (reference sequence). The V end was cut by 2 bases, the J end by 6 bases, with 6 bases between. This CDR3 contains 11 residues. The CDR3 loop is CSARYSDTQYF. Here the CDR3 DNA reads TGCAGTGCTAGATATTCTGATACGCAGTATTTT.

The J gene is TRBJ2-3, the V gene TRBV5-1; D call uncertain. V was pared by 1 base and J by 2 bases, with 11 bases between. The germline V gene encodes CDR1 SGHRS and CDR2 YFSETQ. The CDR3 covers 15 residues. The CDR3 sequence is CASSLSQSSTDTQYF. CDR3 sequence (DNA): TGCGCCAGCAGCTTGTCGCAGTCGTCCACAGATACGCAGTATTTT.

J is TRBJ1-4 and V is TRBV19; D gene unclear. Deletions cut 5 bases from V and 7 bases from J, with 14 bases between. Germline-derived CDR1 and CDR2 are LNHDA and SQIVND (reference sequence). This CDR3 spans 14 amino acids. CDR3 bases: TGTGCCAGTAGTGCGGGCCAGATGTCTGAAAAACTGTTTTTT. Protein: CASSAGQMSEKLFF.

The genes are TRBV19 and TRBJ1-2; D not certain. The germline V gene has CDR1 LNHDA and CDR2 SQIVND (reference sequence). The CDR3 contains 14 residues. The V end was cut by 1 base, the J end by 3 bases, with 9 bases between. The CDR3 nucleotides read TGTGCCAGTAGTATAGGTTCCGGGGACTATGGCTACACCTTC. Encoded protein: CASSIGSGDYGYTF. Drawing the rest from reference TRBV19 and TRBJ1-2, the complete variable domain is DGGITQSPKYLFRKEGQNVTLSCEQNLNHDAMYWYRQDPGQGLRLIYYSQIVNDFQKGDIAEGYSVSREKKESFPLTVTSAQKNPTAFYLCASSIGSGDYGYTFGSGTRLTVV.

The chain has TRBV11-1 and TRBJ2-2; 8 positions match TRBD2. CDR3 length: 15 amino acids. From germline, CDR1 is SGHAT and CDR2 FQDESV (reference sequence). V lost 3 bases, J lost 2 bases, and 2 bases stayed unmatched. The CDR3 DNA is TGTGCCAGCAGCTTTCGGGGGGGAAACACCGGGGAGCTGTTTTTT. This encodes CASSFRGGNTGELFF. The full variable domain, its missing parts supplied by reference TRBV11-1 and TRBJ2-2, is EAEVAQSPRYKITEKSQAVAFWCDPISGHATLYWYRQILGQGPELLVQFQDESVVDDSQLPKDRFSAERLKGVDSTLKIQPAELGDSAMYLCASSFRGGNTGELFFGEGSRLTVL.

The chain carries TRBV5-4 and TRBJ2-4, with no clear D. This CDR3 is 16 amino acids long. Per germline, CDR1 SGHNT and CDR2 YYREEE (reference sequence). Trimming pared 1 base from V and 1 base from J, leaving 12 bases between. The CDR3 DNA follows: TGTGCCAGCAGCTTGTGGGCTGAGGTCGCCAAAAACATTCAGTACTTC. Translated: CASSLWAEVAKNIQYF.

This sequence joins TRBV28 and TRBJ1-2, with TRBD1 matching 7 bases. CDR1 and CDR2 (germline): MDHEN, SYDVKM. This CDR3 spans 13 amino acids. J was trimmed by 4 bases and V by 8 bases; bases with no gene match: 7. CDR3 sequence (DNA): TGTGCCAGCTTACAGGACAGGACCTATGGCTACACCTTC. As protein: CASLQDRTYGYTF.

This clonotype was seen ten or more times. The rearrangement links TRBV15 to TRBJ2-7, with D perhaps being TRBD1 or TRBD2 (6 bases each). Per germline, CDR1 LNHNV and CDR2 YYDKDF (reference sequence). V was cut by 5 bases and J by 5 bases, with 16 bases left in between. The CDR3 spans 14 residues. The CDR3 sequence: CATSSLARGDEQYF. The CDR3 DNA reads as TGTGCCACCAGCTCCCTGGCGAGGGGGGACGAGCAGTACTTC.

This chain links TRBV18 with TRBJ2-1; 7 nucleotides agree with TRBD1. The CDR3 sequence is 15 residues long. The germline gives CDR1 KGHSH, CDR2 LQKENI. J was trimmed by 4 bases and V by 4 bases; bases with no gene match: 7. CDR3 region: CASSLDAGGYNEQFF. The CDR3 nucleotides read TGTGCCAGCTCACTAGACGCAGGGGGTTACAATGAGCAGTTCTTC. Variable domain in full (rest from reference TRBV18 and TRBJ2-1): NAGVMQNPRHLVRRRGQEARLRCSPMKGHSHVYWYRQLPEEGLKFMVYLQKENIIDESGMPKERFSAEFPKEGPSILRIQQVVRGDSAAYFCASSLDAGGYNEQFFGPGTRLTVL.

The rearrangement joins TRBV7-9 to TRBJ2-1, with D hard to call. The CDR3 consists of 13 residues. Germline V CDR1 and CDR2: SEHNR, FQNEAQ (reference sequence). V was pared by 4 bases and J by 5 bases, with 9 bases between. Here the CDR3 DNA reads TGTGCCAGCAGCTCCATCTGGGACAATGAGCAGTTCTTC. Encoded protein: CASSSIWDNEQFF.

In nucleotides, the CDR3 is TGCAGCGTCATACCAAGGGGGGTGAGCACAGATACGCAGTATTTT. Protein product: CSVIPRGVSTDTQYF. This rearrangement joins TRBV29-1 to TRBJ2-3; perhaps D is TRBD1 or TRBD2 (6 bases each). Between the trimmed V and J ends, which lost 6 bases and 0 bases, there was a span of 16 bases. The CDR3 spans 15 residues. Germline loops: CDR1 SQVTM, CDR2 ANQGSEA.